Below are 14 T cell receptor beta chains sequenced from a single sample in a study of T cell responses to AZD1222 COVID-19 vaccine (dated by TCRdb to 2020 to 2023). The time point label, as the study defines it: about 28 days (+/-7) after the second vaccine dose. The receptor library was made with the immunoSEQ multiplex PCR assay. Entries here come from immuneACCESS through TCRdb and include only in-frame sequences with V and J called. Some clones fail to appear in such tables; in the studies checked, an unresolved V gene covers under half of the shortfall, and the cause of the remainder is unknown. The sample yields roughly 51,000 clones; around 92% were counted once. The ten largest clones take up around 13% of the sample. Specimen: peripheral blood, collected 28 days after the second AZD1222 dose. Receptor source: an adult who received the AZD1222 COVID-19 vaccine.

This clone appeared a few times. The chain links TRBV4-1 to TRBJ2-2; 14 bases match TRBD2. The CDR3 consists of 17 residues. V dropped 0 bases and J dropped 5; count of bases not matched to a gene: 2. The germline V gene encodes CDR1 MGHRA and CDR2 YSYEKL. CDR3 in amino acids: CASSQDGTSGRTGELFF. For the CDR3, the DNA is TGCGCCAGCAGCCAAGATGGGACTAGCGGGAGAACCGGGGAGCTGTTTTTT.

Only a few counts were recorded for this clone. The rearrangement joins TRBV20-1 to TRBJ2-7; D possibly matches TRBD1 or TRBD2 (5 bases each). V was trimmed by 6 bases and J by 3 bases, leaving 9 bases between them. This CDR3 is 11 amino acids long. Germline assignment: CDR1 DFQATT and CDR2 SNEGSKA (reference sequence). The CDR3 here is CSARGDYEQYF. In DNA, the CDR3 is TGCAGTGCGAGGGGAGACTACGAGCAGTACTTC.

This clone was observed a handful of times. The chain combines TRBV10-3 with TRBJ2-1; D unresolved. The CDR3 sequence is 16 residues long. V lost 0 bases, J lost 4 bases, and 13 bases lay in between. Germline V CDR1 and CDR2: ENHRY, SYGVKD. CDR3 region: CAISESKLGGYNEQFF. CDR3 sequence (DNA): TGTGCCATCAGTGAGTCGAAGTTGGGCGGATACAATGAGCAGTTCTTC.

The chain employs TRBV3-1 (or the pseudogene TRBV3-2) and TRBJ2-7; TRBD2 might be the D (6 bases). Trimming pared 4 bases from V and 3 bases from J, leaving 16 bases between. CDR1 LGHDT and CDR2 YNNKEL come from the germline V gene (reference sequence). The CDR3 is 15 amino acids. CDR3 coding DNA: TGTGCCAGCAGCCCCGACGGGAGAGGGATCTACGAGCAGTACTTC. Amino acids: CASSPDGRGIYEQYF.

The rearrangement joins TRBV5-1 to TRBJ2-7; TRBD2 matches 7 bases. CDR1 is SGHRS, CDR2 YFSETQ, per germline. Trimming removed 5 bases from V and 5 bases from J; junction bases left unmatched: 10. CDR3 size: 14 residues. The chain's CDR3 is CASSSGGRGNEQYF. The CDR3 nucleotides read TGCGCCAGCAGTTCCGGCGGGAGAGGCAACGAGCAGTACTTC.

The V and J genes are TRBV30 and TRBJ2-7; the match to TRBD1 covers 8 bases. V lost 8 bases, J lost 7 bases, and 13 bases stayed unmatched. Germline V gene sequence: CDR1 GTSNPN, CDR2 SVGIG (reference sequence). CDR3 length: 13 residues. The CDR3 coding sequence is TGTGCCGTGGACTCCGGACAGGGTCTAGAGCAGTACTTC. Its translation is CAVDSGQGLEQYF.

This clone was counted ten times or more. The CDR3: CASSMTGPGELFF. In DNA form, the CDR3 reads TGTGCCAGTAGTATGACAGGGCCTGGGGAGCTGTTTTTT. The chain joins TRBV19 to TRBJ2-2; TRBD1 matches at 7 bases. V shed 3 bases, J shed 8 bases, and the junction held 3 bases outside the gene matches. Germline V lookup: CDR1 LNHDA, CDR2 SQIVND (reference sequence). This CDR3 comprises 13 residues. Using reference TRBV19 and TRBJ2-2 for the parts outside the CDR3, the full variable domain is DGGITQSPKYLFRKEGQNVTLSCEQNLNHDAMYWYRQDPGQGLRLIYYSQIVNDFQKGDIAEGYSVSREKKESFPLTVTSAQKNPTAFYLCASSMTGPGELFFGEGSRLTVL.

The V and J genes are TRBV9 and TRBJ1-6; maybe TRBD1 (6 bases). There are 14 residues in the CDR3. Trimming removed 1 base from V and 7 bases from J, with 9 bases in between. Per germline, CDR1 SGDLS and CDR2 YYNGEE. The CDR3 DNA reads TGTGCCAGCAGCGTATCGAGGGGGAATTCACCCCTCCACTTT. This gives the protein CASSVSRGNSPLHF.

This sequence joins TRBV19 and TRBJ1-2; 10 nucleotides align to TRBD1. Germline V CDR1 and CDR2: LNHDA, SQIVND (reference sequence). The CDR3 is made up of 16 amino acids. V gave up 4 bases and J gave up 2 bases; unmatched junction bases: 7. As DNA, the CDR3 is TGTGCCAGTAGTACCACCGGGACAGGGGACAACTATGGCTACACCTTC. It yields the protein CASSTTGTGDNYGYTF.

This chain joins TRBV7-2 and TRBJ2-7; TRBD1 matches 7 bases. From germline, CDR1 is SGHTA and CDR2 FQGNSA. The J segment lost 3 bases and the V segment lost 5 bases, leaving 7 bases of the junction unmatched. The CDR3 consists of 14 residues. Written as DNA, the CDR3 is TGTGCCAGCAGCCCGAGGGGGCTGATCTACGAGCAGTACTTC. This translates into CASSPRGLIYEQYF.

This chain joins TRBV27 and TRBJ1-2; 7 bases agree with TRBD1. From germline, CDR1 is MNHEY and CDR2 SMNVEV (reference sequence). Losses at the gene ends were 5 bases for V and 5 bases for J; bases not matched to a gene: 5. The CDR3 length is 13 residues. The DNA for the CDR3 is TGTGCCAGCAGTCCGAGACAGGGTTATGGCTACACCTTC. It yields the protein CASSPRQGYGYTF.

J is TRBJ1-1 and V is TRBV5-6; 8 bases match TRBD1. Germline V CDR1 and CDR2: SGHDT, YYEEEE. CDR3 length equals 15 residues. V was pared by 3 bases and J by 1 base, with 5 bases of the junction left unmatched. Written as DNA, the CDR3 is TGTGCCAGCAGCTCCACTGGACAGGGGAACACTGAAGCTTTCTTT. It is translated as CASSSTGQGNTEAFF.

The rearrangement uses TRBV24-1 and TRBJ2-1; the D is unclear. Trimming pared 10 bases from V and 0 bases from J, leaving 15 bases between. CDR3 length: 15 amino acids. The germline gives CDR1 KGHDR, CDR2 SFDVKD. CDR3 loop: CATSPGSDSYNEQFF. For the CDR3, the DNA is TGTGCCACTTCCCCAGGCAGCGACTCCTACAATGAGCAGTTCTTC.

The chain carries TRBV3-1 (or the pseudogene TRBV3-2) and TRBJ2-7; no reliable D call. The CDR3 totals 14 residues. V was cut by 0 bases and J by 0 bases, with 6 bases left in between. Germline V lookup: CDR1 LGHDT, CDR2 YNNKEL (reference sequence). The CDR3 bases are TGTGCCAGCAGCCAAGAGCCTGGCTCCTACGAGCAGTACTTC. It is translated as CASSQEPGSYEQYF.